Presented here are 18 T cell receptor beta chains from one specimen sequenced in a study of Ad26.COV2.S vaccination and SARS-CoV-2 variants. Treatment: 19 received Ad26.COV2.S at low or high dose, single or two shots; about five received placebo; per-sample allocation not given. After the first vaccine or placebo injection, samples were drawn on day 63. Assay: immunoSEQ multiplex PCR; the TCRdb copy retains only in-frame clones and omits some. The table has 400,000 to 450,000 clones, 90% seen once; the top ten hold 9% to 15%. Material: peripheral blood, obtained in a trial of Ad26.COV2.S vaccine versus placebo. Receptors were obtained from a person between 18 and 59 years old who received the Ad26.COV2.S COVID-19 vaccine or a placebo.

For the CDR3, the DNA is TGCAGCGTTAGTCCCCCCGGGACAGGCAACTATGGCTACACCTTC. Protein: CSVSPPGTGNYGYTF. The V and J genes are TRBV29-1 and TRBJ1-2; 8 positions agree with TRBD1. Trimming cost V 5 bases and J 2 bases; bases outside gene matches: 10. There are 15 residues in the CDR3. Germline loops: CDR1 SQVTM, CDR2 ANQGSEA.

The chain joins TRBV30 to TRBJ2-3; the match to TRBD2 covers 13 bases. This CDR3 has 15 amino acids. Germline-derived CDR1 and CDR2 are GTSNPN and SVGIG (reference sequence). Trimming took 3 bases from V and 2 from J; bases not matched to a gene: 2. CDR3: CAWRLAGGFTDTQYF. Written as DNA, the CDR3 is TGTGCCTGGAGACTAGCGGGAGGGTTCACAGATACGCAGTATTTT.

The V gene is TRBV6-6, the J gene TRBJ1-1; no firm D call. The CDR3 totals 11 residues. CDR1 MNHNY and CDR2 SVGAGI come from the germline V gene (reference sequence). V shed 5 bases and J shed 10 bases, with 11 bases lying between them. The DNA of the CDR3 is TGTGCCAGCAGTCCGCTGAGTGGAGCTTTCTTT. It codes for CASSPLSGAFF.

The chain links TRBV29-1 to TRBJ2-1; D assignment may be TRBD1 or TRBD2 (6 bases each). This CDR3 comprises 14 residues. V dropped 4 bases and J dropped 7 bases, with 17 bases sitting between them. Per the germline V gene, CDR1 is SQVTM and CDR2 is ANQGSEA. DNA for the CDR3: TGCAGCGTTGTATTAGCGGAGAGGGGGAATGAGCAGTTCTTC. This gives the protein CSVVLAERGNEQFF.

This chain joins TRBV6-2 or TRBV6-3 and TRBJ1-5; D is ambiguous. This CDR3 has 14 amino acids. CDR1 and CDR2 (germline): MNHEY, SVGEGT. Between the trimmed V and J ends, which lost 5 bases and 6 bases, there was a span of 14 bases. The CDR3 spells CASSNPLTSQPQHF. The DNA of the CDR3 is TGTGCCAGCAGTAACCCCCTAACCTCTCAGCCCCAGCATTTT.

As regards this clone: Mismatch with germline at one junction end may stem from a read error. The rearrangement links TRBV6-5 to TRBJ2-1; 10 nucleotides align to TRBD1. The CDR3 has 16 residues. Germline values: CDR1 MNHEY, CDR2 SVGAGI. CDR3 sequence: CATSYIGTGALSEQFF. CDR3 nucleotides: TGTGCCACCAGTTACATCGGGACAGGGGCTTTGAGTGAGCAGTTCTTC.

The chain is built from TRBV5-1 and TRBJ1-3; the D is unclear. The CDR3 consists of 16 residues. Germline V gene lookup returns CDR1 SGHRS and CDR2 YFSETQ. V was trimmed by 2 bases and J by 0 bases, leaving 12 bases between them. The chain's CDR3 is CASSFSQSYSGNTIYF. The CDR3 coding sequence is TGCGCCAGCAGCTTCTCGCAGTCTTACTCTGGAAACACCATATATTTT.

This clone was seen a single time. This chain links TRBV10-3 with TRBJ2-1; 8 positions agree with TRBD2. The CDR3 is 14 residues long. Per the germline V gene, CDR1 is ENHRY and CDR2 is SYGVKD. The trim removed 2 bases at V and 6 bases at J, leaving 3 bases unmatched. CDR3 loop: CAISEVSGTNEQFF. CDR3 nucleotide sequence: TGTGCCATCAGTGAGGTTAGCGGGACCAATGAGCAGTTCTTC.

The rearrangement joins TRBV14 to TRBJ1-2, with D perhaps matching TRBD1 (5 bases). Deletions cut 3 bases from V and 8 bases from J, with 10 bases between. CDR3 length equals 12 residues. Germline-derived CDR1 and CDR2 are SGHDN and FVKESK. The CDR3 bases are TGTGCCAGCAGCCAGTGGGGACGCGGCTACACCTTC. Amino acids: CASSQWGRGYTF. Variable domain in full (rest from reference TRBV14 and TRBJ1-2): EAGVTQFPSHSVIEKGQTVTLRCDPISGHDNLYWYRRVMGKEIKFLLHFVKESKQDESGMPNNRFLAERTGGTYSTLKVQPAELEDSGVYFCASSQWGRGYTFGSGTRLTVV.

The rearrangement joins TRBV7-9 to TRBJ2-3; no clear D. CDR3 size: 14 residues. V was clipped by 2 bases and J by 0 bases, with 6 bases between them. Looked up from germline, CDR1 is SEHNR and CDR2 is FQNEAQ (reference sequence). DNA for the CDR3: TGTGCCAGCAGCTTATATACTAGCACAGATACGCAGTATTTT. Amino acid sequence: CASSLYTSTDTQYF.

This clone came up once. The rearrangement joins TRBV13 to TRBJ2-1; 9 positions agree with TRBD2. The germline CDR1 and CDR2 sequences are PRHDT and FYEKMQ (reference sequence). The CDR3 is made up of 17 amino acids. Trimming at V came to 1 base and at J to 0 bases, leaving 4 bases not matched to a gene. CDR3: CASSLEAGGLSYNEQFF. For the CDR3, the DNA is TGTGCCAGCAGCTTAGAAGCGGGAGGCCTCTCCTACAATGAGCAGTTCTTC.

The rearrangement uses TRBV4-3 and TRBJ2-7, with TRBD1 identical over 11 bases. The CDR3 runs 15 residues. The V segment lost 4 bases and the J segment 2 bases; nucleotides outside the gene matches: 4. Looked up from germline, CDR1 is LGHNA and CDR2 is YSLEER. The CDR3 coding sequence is TGCGCCAGCAGCCCTGGGACAGGGGGAACCTACGAGCAGTACTTC. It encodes CASSPGTGGTYEQYF.

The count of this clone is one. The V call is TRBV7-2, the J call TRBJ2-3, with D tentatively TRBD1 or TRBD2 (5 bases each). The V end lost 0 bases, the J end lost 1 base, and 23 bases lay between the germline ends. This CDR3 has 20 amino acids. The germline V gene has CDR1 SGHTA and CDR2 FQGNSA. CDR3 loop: CASSLAGVWPETDGTDTQYF. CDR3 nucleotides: TGTGCCAGCAGCTTAGCCGGGGTTTGGCCGGAGACAGACGGCACAGATACGCAGTATTTT.

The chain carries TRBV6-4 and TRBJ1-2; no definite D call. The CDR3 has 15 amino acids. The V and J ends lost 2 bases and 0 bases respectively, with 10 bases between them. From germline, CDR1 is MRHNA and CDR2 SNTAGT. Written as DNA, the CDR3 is TGTGCCAGCAGTGACCTAGTGGATACTAACTATGGCTACACCTTC. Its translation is CASSDLVDTNYGYTF.

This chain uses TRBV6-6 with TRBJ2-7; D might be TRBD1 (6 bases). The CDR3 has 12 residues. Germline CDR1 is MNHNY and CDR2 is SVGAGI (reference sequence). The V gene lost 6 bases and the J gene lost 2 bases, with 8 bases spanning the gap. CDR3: CASRDRPYEQYF. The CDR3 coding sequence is TGTGCCAGCAGGGACAGACCCTACGAGCAGTACTTC.

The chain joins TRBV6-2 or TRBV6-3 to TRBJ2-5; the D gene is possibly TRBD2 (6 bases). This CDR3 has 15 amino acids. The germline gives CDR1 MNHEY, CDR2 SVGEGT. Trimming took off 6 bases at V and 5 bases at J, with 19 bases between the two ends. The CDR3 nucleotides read TGTGCCAGCAGCCCCCGCGGATGGGACTTGGAGACCCAGTACTTC. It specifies CASSPRGWDLETQYF.

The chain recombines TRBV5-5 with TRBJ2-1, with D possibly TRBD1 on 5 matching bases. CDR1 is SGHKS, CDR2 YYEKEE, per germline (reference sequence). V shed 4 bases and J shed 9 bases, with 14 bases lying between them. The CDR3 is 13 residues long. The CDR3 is CASSNAGMAEQFF. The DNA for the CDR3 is TGTGCCAGCAGCAACGCAGGGATGGCTGAGCAGTTCTTC.

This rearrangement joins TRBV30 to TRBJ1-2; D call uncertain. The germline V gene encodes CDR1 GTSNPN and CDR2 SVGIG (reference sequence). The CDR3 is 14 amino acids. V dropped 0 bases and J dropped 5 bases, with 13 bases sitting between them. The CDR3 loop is CAWSVRNGLYGYTF. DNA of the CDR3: TGTGCCTGGAGTGTACGGAATGGGTTGTATGGCTACACCTTC.